The entry below gives a single T cell receptor (beta chain) sequence along with its context. Its specificity is unknown. CDR1 is MDHEN and CDR2 is SYDVKM in the germline V gene. The CDR3 contains 18 residues. This sample was taken from a study of CXCR3-negative and CXCR3-positive naive CD8 T cells. UMI-labeled 5' RACE TRB cDNA libraries were prepared from the cells. TCRdb re-analyzed the 5' RACE reads; it lists each CDR3 protein once, without DNA. The repertoire table contains about 130,000 distinct CDR3 sequences. Study-level findings and limits: Relative to memory CD8+ cells, whose diversity was much lower, both naive subsets had comparably high diversity. Naive subsets displayed similar surface CD5, and TCR strength was inferred from TRB CDR3 properties.

The material sequenced was naive CXCR3- CD8+ T cells from blood. Subset defined: CD45RO-CCR7+CD27+CD95- naive CD8+ T cells lacking CXCR3 (TNR3-). V usage is TRBV28 and J usage is TRBJ2-1; the TCRdb D gene call, TRBD2, has no DNA to confirm it. The source is a human donor in good health. Some clones in this sample may be carry-over from other donors' samples. The CDR3 loop reads CASSFLFRSGLADNEQFF.